This is a list of T cell receptor beta chains from one sample in a study of blood T cell repertoires in COVID-19. Clones were read by immunoSEQ multiplex PCR, and TCRdb kept only the in-frame ones, dropping some. Seen here are 250,000 or so clones, 88% observed once, and the top ten hold approximately 6%. Source material: peripheral blood. The origin of the receptors is a woman aged 25-40 years with COVID-19, enrolled during active disease. CDR3s include the opening cysteine and the closing phenylalanine or tryptophan. Each record gives: V gene, D gene, CDR3 length, J gene, CDR3 protein, CDR3 DNA. D genes are given only for firm matches.

V: TRBV19
D: TRBD2
length: 17
J: TRBJ2-3
CDR3: CASSGISGGGITDTQYF
DNA: TGTGCCTCTTCGGGGATTAGCGGGGGAGGGATCACAGATACGCAGTATTTT

V: TRBV4-3
D: NA
length: 13
J: TRBJ2-1
CDR3: CASSPSRYNEQFF
DNA: TGCGCCAGCAGCCCCAGCAGGTACAATGAGCAGTTCTTC

V: TRBV6-6
D: NA
length: 12
J: TRBJ1-1
CDR3: CASRTVNTEAFF
DNA: TGTGCCAGCAGAACAGTGAACACTGAAGCTTTCTTT

V: TRBV10-2
D: TRBD1
length: 14
J: TRBJ1-4
CDR3: CASRPGTANEKLFF
DNA: TGCGCCAGCAGACCCGGGACAGCTAATGAAAAACTGTTTTTT

V: TRBV29-1
D: NA
length: 16
J: TRBJ2-5
CDR3: CSAMSPSPHPKETQYF
DNA: TGCAGCGCAATGTCCCCAAGTCCTCACCCTAAAGAGACCCAGTACTTC

V: TRBV9
D: TRBD2
length: 15
J: TRBJ2-1
CDR3: CASSVSGSSYNEQFF
DNA: TGTGCCAGCAGCGTTAGCGGGAGCTCCTACAATGAGCAGTTCTTC

V: TRBV4-1
D: TRBD2
length: 18
J: TRBJ2-3
CDR3: CASSPGLAGGPGTDTQYF
DNA: TGCGCCAGCAGCCCGGGACTAGCGGGGGGACCAGGCACAGATACGCAGTATTTT

V: TRBV7-9
D: TRBD1
length: 14
J: TRBJ1-2
CDR3: CASSPGTGEGGYTF
DNA: TGTGCCAGCAGCCCCGGGACAGGGGAAGGTGGCTACACCTTC

V: TRBV2
D: NA
length: 15
J: TRBJ1-2
CDR3: CASSEGGLSDYGYTF
DNA: TGTGCCAGCAGTGAGGGGGGATTATCGGACTATGGCTACACCTTC

V: TRBV29-1
D: TRBD1
length: 11
J: TRBJ1-2
CDR3: CSTQDRDGYTF
DNA: TGCAGCACTCAGGACAGGGATGGCTACACCTTC

V: TRBV7-8
D: NA
length: 15
J: TRBJ1-5
CDR3: CASSLGGGGHQPQHF
DNA: TGTGCCAGCAGCTTAGGAGGTGGGGGCCATCAGCCCCAGCATTTT

V: TRBV28
D: NA
length: 14
J: TRBJ1-5
CDR3: CASTPTGEGQPQHF
DNA: TGTGCCAGCACCCCCACCGGGGAAGGACAGCCCCAGCATTTT